These 7 T cell receptor beta chains share one sample of origin, sequenced in a study of cytomegalovirus exposure and HLA in healthy donors. The study ran its PCR with 60 Vbeta and 13 Jbeta primers. The protocol was immunoSEQ multiplex PCR, while the TCRdb copy is restricted to in-frame clones and leaves out a portion. The table records 150,000 to 200,000 clones, roughly 85% of them present only once. The sample taken for sequencing was PBMCs. The receptors originated from a woman aged 35 to 49 in good health and CMV-seronegative.

This clone was detected once. The rearrangement links TRBV19 to TRBJ1-5; D gene uncertain. The CDR3 extends over 14 amino acids. V lost 6 bases and J 5 bases, leaving 14 bases between the germline ends. In germline, CDR1 is LNHDA, CDR2 SQIVND (reference sequence). CDR3 in amino acids: CASSPGYWDQPQHF. CDR3 in DNA: TGTGCCAGTAGCCCCGGGTATTGGGATCAGCCCCAGCATTTT. Filled out from reference TRBV19 and TRBJ1-5, the complete variable domain reads DGGITQSPKYLFRKEGQNVTLSCEQNLNHDAMYWYRQDPGQGLRLIYYSQIVNDFQKGDIAEGYSVSREKKESFPLTVTSAQKNPTAFYLCASSPGYWDQPQHFGDGTRLSIL.

The CDR3 DNA is TGCGCCAGCAGCCCGACTAGCGGGGGGGCCCGAGATACGCAGTATTTT. Amino acids: CASSPTSGGARDTQYF. The chain employs TRBV5-1 and TRBJ2-3; 14 positions match TRBD2. Germline V gene data show CDR1 as SGHRS and CDR2 as YFSETQ. With 4 bases clipped from V and 5 bases from J, the junction kept 6 bases outside the gene matches. This CDR3 is built from 16 residues.

In this sample, this clone turned up a few times. The chain couples TRBV5-6 to TRBJ2-2; D not resolved. Trimming stripped 0 bases from V and 4 bases from J, with 7 bases between. CDR1 and CDR2 from the germline V gene are SGHDT and YYEEEE. This CDR3 contains 14 residues. The CDR3 region is CASSLATSTGELFF. The DNA for the CDR3 is TGTGCCAGCAGCTTGGCCACTTCCACCGGGGAGCTGTTTTTT.

The chain employs TRBV2 and TRBJ1-2; 8 bases are a match to TRBD1. The J segment lost 4 bases and the V segment lost 7 bases, leaving 11 bases of the junction unmatched. The CDR3 has 15 amino acids. Looked up from germline, CDR1 is SNHLY and CDR2 is FYNNEI. This CDR3 is CASKLDRTGSYGYTF. Written as DNA, the CDR3 is TGTGCCAGCAAATTAGATCGGACAGGGAGCTATGGCTACACCTTC.

The CDR3, as DNA: TGTGCCCATGACAGGGCGGATGAAAAACTGTTTTTT. Amino acids: CAHDRADEKLFF. The rearrangement joins TRBV30 to TRBJ1-4; TRBD1 agrees at 7 bases. Germline CDR1 and CDR2: GTSNPN and SVGIG (reference sequence). This CDR3 spans 12 amino acids. The junction had 6 bases not matched to a gene; V was cut back by 8 bases and J by 6 bases.

This chain uses TRBV5-1 with TRBJ1-1; tentative D call: TRBD1 (6 bases). Trimming removed 2 bases from V and 7 bases from J, with 15 bases in between. The germline V gene has CDR1 SGHRS and CDR2 YFSETQ. This CDR3 contains 14 residues. The CDR3 nucleotides read TGCGCCAGCAGCTTTAGGGACCGACAGGATGAAGCTTTCTTT. It translates to CASSFRDRQDEAFF. The full variable domain, its missing parts supplied by reference TRBV5-1 and TRBJ1-1, is KAGVTQTPRYLIKTRGQQVTLSCSPISGHRSVSWYQQTPGQGLQFLFEYFSETQRNKGNFPGRFSGRQFSNSRSEMNVSTLELGDSALYLCASSFRDRQDEAFFGQGTRLTVV.

This clone was observed a single time. This rearrangement joins TRBV5-6 to TRBJ2-3; TRBD2 is a possible D gene (5 bases). Looked up from germline, CDR1 is SGHDT and CDR2 is YYEEEE. CDR3 length: 14 residues. V was cut by 1 base and J by 2 bases, with 8 bases left in between. The CDR3 sequence is CASSLSGNTDTQYF. Here the CDR3 DNA reads TGTGCCAGCAGCTTGTCGGGGAACACAGATACGCAGTATTTT.